The rows below give T cell receptor beta chains drawn from one sample of a study of T-cell memory formation after mild COVID-19. TCRdb redid the calling of the 5' RACE reads with MiXCR, one entry per CDR3 protein. This sample yields hundreds of thousands of distinct CDR3 sequences, of which 18% are seen a single time; roughly 21% belongs to the top ten. Material: PBMCs or a T cell subset sorted from them (not recorded which). These receptors were collected from a young man who had mild COVID-19 (a few samples of this study predate the infection). Cell type and time point are not known. The CDR3 runs from the conserved cysteine through the conserved F or W. A D gene is named only where the DNA matches it firmly. Rows may omit the clone size; those that give it use once, few, many or a size class.

D gene	V gene	clone size	J gene	CDR3 protein	CDR3 DNA
.	TRBV11-2	.	TRBJ2-1	CASVEHPYNEQFF	TGTGCCAGCGTTGAGCATCCCTACAATGAGCAGTTCTTC
.	TRBV18	.	TRBJ1-3	CASSSYLEHSGNTIYF	TGTGCCAGCTCATCTTACCTAGAGCACTCTGGAAACACCATATATTTT
TRBD2	TRBV4-3	few	TRBJ2-1	CASSQGLAGSQEQFF	TGCGCCAGCAGCCAGGGCCTAGCGGGGTCCCAGGAGCAGTTCTTC
TRBD2	TRBV12-3/TRBV12-4	.	TRBJ2-1	CASSRSSGGWDEQFF	TGTGCCAGCAGCCGTTCTAGCGGGGGTTGGGATGAGCAGTTCTTC
.	TRBV7-9	.	TRBJ2-2	CASSSATTTGELFF	TGTGCCAGCAGCTCAGCTACTACCACCGGGGAGCTGTTTTTT
.	TRBV7-2	.	TRBJ2-1	CASRRGSLNEQFF	TGTGCCAGCAGGAGGGGGAGTTTGAATGAGCAGTTCTTC
TRBD2	TRBV5-1	.	TRBJ2-1	CASSPQLAGDLYEQFF	TGCGCCAGCAGCCCGCAACTAGCGGGGGATTTGTATGAGCAGTTCTTC
.	TRBV18	.	TRBJ2-7	CASSPETGFYEQYF	TGTGCCAGCTCACCAGAAACAGGGTTCTACGAGCAGTACTTC
.	TRBV6-5	once	TRBJ2-7	CASSYSPGGEQYF	TGTGCCAGCAGTTACTCGCCCGGTGGGGAGCAGTACTTC
.	TRBV4-1	few	TRBJ2-5	CASSLLVKETQYF	TGCGCCAGCAGCCTCTTGGTCAAAGAGACCCAGTACTTC
.	TRBV4-3	many	TRBJ2-3	CASSHQADTDTQYF	TGCGCCAGCAGCCACCAAGCGGACACAGATACGCAGTATTTT
.	TRBV29-1	many	TRBJ1-1	CSVDRTYPGTEAFF	TGCAGCGTCGACAGGACATACCCGGGAACTGAAGCTTTCTTT
TRBD2	TRBV11-2	.	TRBJ2-4	CASSSGLAGALAKNIQYF	TGTGCCAGCAGCTCGGGACTAGCGGGGGCGCTAGCCAAAAACATTCAGTACTTC
TRBD2	TRBV6-5	.	TRBJ2-3	CASSYLAGGGDTQYF	TGTGCCAGCAGTTACTTAGCGGGGGGCGGGGATACGCAGTATTTT
TRBD1	TRBV3-1	.	TRBJ1-5	CASSQDWPGGQPQHF	TGTGCCAGCAGCCAAGATTGGCCAGGGGGTCAGCCCCAGCATTTT
.	TRBV11-2	.	TRBJ1-1	CASSLVGDDQNAFF	TGTGCCAGCAGCTTAGTGGGGGATGATCAGAATGCTTTCTTT
.	TRBV6-5	.	TRBJ1-1	CASSRSGSMNTEAFF	TGTGCCAGCAGTAGGAGCGGATCAATGAACACTGAAGCTTTCTTT
TRBD2	TRBV7-2	few	TRBJ2-5	CASSSGLVRGETQYF	TGTGCCAGCAGCTCGGGACTAGTCCGGGGGGAGACCCAGTACTTC
.	TRBV5-5	few	TRBJ1-2	CASSLDPNYGYTF	TGTGCCAGCAGCTTGGATCCTAACTATGGCTACACCTTC
TRBD1	TRBV20-1	.	TRBJ1-4	CSARDYRGGEKLFF	TGCAGTGCTAGAGATTACAGGGGAGGTGAAAAACTGTTTTTT
.	TRBV2	few	TRBJ2-7	CASSEQGTHYEQYF	TGTGCCAGCAGTGAACAGGGGACTCACTACGAGCAGTACTTC
TRBD1	TRBV6-5	few	TRBJ1-6	CASSYSARGPSPLHF	TGTGCCAGCAGTTACTCGGCCAGGGGGCCTTCACCCCTCCACTTT
.	TRBV12-3/TRBV12-4	few	TRBJ1-1	CASSPTGTITEAFF	TGTGCCAGCAGCCCGACAGGCACTATCACTGAAGCTTTCTTT
.	TRBV5-1	.	TRBJ2-5	CASRKTQYF	TGCGCCAGCCGAAAGACCCAGTACTTC
.	TRBV7-2	.	TRBJ2-3	CASRRRTSTDTQYF	TGTGCCAGCAGGCGGCGGACTAGCACAGATACGCAGTATTTT
TRBD2	TRBV20-1	.	TRBJ2-4	CSASRGTSLTLNIQYF	TGCAGTGCTAGCCGCGGGACTAGCCTAACCCTAAACATTCAGTACTTC
.	TRBV6-1	.	TRBJ1-6	CASSEYIGRFSSPLHF	TGTGCCAGCAGTGAATACATCGGCAGGTTTTCGTCACCCCTCCACTTT
.	TRBV4-1	.	TRBJ2-1	CASSPLGMGEQFF	TGCGCCAGCAGCCCCCTCGGGATGGGTGAGCAGTTCTTC
.	TRBV5-1	.	TRBJ1-2	CASSLGSVEGYTF	TGCGCCAGCAGCTTGGGATCAGTGGAGGGCTACACCTTC
.	TRBV5-1	.	TRBJ1-1	CASSLQGMGGAGMNTEAFF	TGCGCCAGCAGCTTGCAAGGTATGGGGGGCGCGGGGATGAACACTGAAGCTTTCTTT
TRBD2	TRBV4-1	.	TRBJ2-1	CASSQAGGGIYNEQFF	TGCGCCAGCAGCCAAGCGGGCGGGGGTATATACAATGAGCAGTTCTTC
.	TRBV4-2	.	TRBJ2-1	CASSQDPSAYNEQFF	TGTGCCAGCAGCCAAGATCCTAGCGCCTACAATGAGCAGTTCTTC
.	TRBV7-9	few	TRBJ1-5	CASSPGRGLQPQHF	TGTGCCAGCAGTCCCGGGAGGGGACTTCAGCCCCAGCATTTT
TRBD2	TRBV5-1	few	TRBJ2-2	CASSQYLAGTNTGELFF	TGCGCCAGCAGCCAATACCTAGCGGGGACGAACACCGGGGAGCTGTTTTTT
TRBD2	TRBV20-1	.	TRBJ2-3	CSARGLAGGPQYF	TGCAGTGCTAGAGGACTAGCGGGGGGGCCGCAGTATTTT
TRBD1	TRBV6-5	.	TRBJ1-5	CASSSRTGWINQPQHF	TGTGCCAGCAGTTCACGGACAGGGTGGATTAATCAGCCCCAGCATTTT
TRBD2	TRBV5-4	.	TRBJ2-3	CASRPAGGPSDTQYF	TGTGCCAGCAGACCTGCGGGGGGGCCTTCAGATACGCAGTATTTT
TRBD2	TRBV12-3/TRBV12-4	many	TRBJ2-3	CASSPSGSDTQYF	TGTGCCAGCTCCCCTAGCGGGTCAGATACGCAGTATTTT
.	TRBV5-1	many	TRBJ1-4	CARTPLDSRLEKLFF	TGCGCCAGGACCCCTCTGGACAGCCGATTGGAAAAACTGTTTTTT
TRBD1	TRBV4-2	.	TRBJ2-1	CASSQKAGTGGNEQFF	TGTGCCAGCAGCCAAAAAGCCGGGACAGGGGGCAATGAGCAGTTCTTC
.	TRBV12-3/TRBV12-4	few	TRBJ2-5	CASSGWDRETQYF	TGTGCCAGCAGTGGATGGGACCGGGAGACCCAGTACTTC
TRBD2	TRBV12-3/TRBV12-4	few	TRBJ2-3	CASTRLAGVHLTDTQYF	TGTGCCAGCACCCGACTAGCGGGGGTCCATCTCACAGATACGCAGTATTTT
.	TRBV20-1	few	TRBJ1-1	CSASRGWGTMNTEAFF	TGCAGTGCTAGTCGTGGGTGGGGCACAATGAACACTGAAGCTTTCTTT
.	TRBV5-1	.	TRBJ2-7	CASSWGEAREQYF	TGCGCCAGCAGCTGGGGGGAGGCCCGGGAGCAGTACTTC
TRBD2	TRBV4-3	.	TRBJ2-1	CASSHGTSSYNEQFF	TGCGCCAGCAGCCATGGGACTAGCAGTTACAATGAGCAGTTCTTC
.	TRBV7-3	once	TRBJ1-1	CASSLRAVSALSTEAFF	TGTGCAAGCAGCTTAAGGGCCGTTTCGGCCCTAAGCACTGAAGCTTTCTTT
.	TRBV5-1	.	TRBJ1-2	CASSLDREGYTF	TGCGCCAGCAGCTTGGACAGAGAAGGCTACACCTTC
TRBD1	TRBV7-2	few	TRBJ1-1	CASSPRDRAMGTEAFF	TGTGCCAGCAGCCCCCGGGACAGGGCAATGGGGACTGAAGCTTTCTTT
.	TRBV6-2/TRBV6-3	.	TRBJ2-1	CASRNRDSSNEQFF	TGTGCCAGCAGAAACAGGGACTCTAGCAATGAGCAGTTCTTC
TRBD1	TRBV30	few	TRBJ2-5	CAWDRGLGTQYF	TGTGCCTGGGACAGGGGGCTCGGGACCCAGTACTTC
TRBD1	TRBV12-3/TRBV12-4	.	TRBJ2-1	CASSFGQGAGEQFF	TGTGCCAGCAGTTTTGGACAGGGGGCCGGTGAGCAGTTCTTC
.	TRBV7-9	many	TRBJ1-4	CASSLVVPDPLHLATNEKLFF	TGTGCCAGCAGCTTAGTGGTCCCAGATCCTTTACACCTTGCAACTAATGAAAAACTGTTTTTT
TRBD2	TRBV9	.	TRBJ2-7	CASSADSGSNYEQYF	TGTGCCAGCAGCGCCGATAGCGGGTCCAACTACGAGCAGTACTTC
TRBD2	TRBV5-1	.	TRBJ2-5	CASRPGLRGGGGETQYF	TGCGCCAGCAGACCAGGTTTGCGGGGGGGCGGAGGAGAGACCCAGTACTTC
.	TRBV7-9	.	TRBJ2-7	CASSLATTCRPYF	TGTGCCAGCAGCTTAGCGACGACTTGTAGGCCGTACTTC
.	TRBV6-1	.	TRBJ2-3	CASSVSWAGSTDTQYF	TGTGCCAGCAGTGTTTCCTGGGCGGGCAGCACAGATACGCAGTATTTT
.	TRBV28	.	TRBJ1-6	CASGGTAFSPLHF	TGTGCCAGCGGGGGGACGGCATTTTCACCCCTCCACTTT
.	TRBV5-1	.	TRBJ1-3	CASSPGRGSGNTIYF	TGCGCCAGCAGCCCAGGACGGGGCTCTGGAAACACCATATATTTT
TRBD2	TRBV7-2	.	TRBJ2-1	CASSPRQAGGPAEQFF	TGTGCCAGCAGCCCCCGCCAAGCGGGGGGGCCAGCTGAGCAGTTCTTC